This T cell receptor beta chain was captured by sequencing in a study of cytomegalovirus exposure and HLA in healthy donors. Per the germline V gene, CDR1 is ENHRY and CDR2 is SYGVKD. The CDR3 extends over 13 amino acids. The study ran its PCR with 60 Vbeta and 13 Jbeta primers. TCRdb's copy holds only in-frame clones and misses some; the assay was immunoSEQ multiplex PCR. This sample has under 170,000 clones, with 79% found just once. This clone was observed a handful of times. The antigen remains unidentified. The germline gene is not matched at one end of the junction; a read error may be the cause. Study conclusions and caveats: It is likely that the observed cluster of highly shared sequence variants was a sequencing artifact. A later analysis reportedly identified an Asian-associated ancestry cluster as carrying fewer N-insertions than the approximately 670-donor mean. Some V segments, TRBV6-2 and TRBV6-3 among them, were indistinguishable and were therefore excluded.

This TCR was recovered from a human donor in good health. Sample: PBMCs. The chain has TRBV10-3 and TRBJ1-1; D might be TRBD1 (6 bases). CDR3 DNA: TGTGCCATCAGTGATACAGGGAACGCTGAAGCTTTCTTT. Translating it yields CAISDTGNAEAFF.